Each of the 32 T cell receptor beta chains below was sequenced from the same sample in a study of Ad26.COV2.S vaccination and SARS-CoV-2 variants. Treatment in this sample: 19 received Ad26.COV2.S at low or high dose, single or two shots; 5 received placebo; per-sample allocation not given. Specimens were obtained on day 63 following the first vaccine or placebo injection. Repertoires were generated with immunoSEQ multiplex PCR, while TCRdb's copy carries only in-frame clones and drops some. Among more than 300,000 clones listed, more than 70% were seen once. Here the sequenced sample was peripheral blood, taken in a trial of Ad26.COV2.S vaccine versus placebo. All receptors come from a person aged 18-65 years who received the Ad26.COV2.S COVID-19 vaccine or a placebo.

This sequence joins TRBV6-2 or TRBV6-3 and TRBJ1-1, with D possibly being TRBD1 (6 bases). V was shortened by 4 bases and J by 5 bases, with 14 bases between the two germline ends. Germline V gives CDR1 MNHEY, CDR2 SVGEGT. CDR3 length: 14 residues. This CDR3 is CASSSYREGTEAFF. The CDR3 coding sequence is TGTGCCAGCAGTTCTTACAGGGAGGGAACTGAAGCTTTCTTT.

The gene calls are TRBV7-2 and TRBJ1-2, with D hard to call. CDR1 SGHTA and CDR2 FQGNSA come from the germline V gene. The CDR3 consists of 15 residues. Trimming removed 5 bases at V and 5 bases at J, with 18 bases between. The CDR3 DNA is TGTGCCAGCAGCCCCCCTCCGGGCTGGGGTTATGGCTACACCTTC. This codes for CASSPPPGWGYGYTF.

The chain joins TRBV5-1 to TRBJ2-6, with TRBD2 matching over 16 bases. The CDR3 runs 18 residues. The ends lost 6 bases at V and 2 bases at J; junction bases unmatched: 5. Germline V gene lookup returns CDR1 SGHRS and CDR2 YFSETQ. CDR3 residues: CASKGLAGGPAGANVLTF. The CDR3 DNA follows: TGCGCCAGCAAGGGACTAGCGGGGGGGCCCGCTGGGGCCAACGTCCTGACTTTC. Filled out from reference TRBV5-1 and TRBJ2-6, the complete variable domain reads KAGVTQTPRYLIKTRGQQVTLSCSPISGHRSVSWYQQTPGQGLQFLFEYFSETQRNKGNFPGRFSGRQFSNSRSEMNVSTLELGDSALYLCASKGLAGGPAGANVLTFGAGSRLTVL.

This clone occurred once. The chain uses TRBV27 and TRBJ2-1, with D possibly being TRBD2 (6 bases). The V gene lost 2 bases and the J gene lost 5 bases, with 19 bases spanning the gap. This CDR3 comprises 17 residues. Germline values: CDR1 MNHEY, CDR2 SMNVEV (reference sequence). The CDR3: CASSLEVSAGFHNEQFF. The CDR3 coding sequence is TGTGCCAGCAGTTTAGAGGTATCGGCGGGGTTCCACAATGAGCAGTTCTTC.

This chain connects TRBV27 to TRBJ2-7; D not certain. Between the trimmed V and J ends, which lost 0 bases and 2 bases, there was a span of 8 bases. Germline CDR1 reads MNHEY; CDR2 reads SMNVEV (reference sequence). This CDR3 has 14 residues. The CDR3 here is CASSLSNRAYEQYF. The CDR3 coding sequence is TGTGCCAGCAGTTTATCGAATAGGGCCTACGAGCAGTACTTC.

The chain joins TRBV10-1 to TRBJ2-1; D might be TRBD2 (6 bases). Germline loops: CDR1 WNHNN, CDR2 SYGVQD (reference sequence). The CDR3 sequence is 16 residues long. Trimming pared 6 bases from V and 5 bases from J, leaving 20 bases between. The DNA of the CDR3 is TGCGCCAGCAGCCCCGGGATAGTAGCGGAAGACAATGAGCAGTTCTTC. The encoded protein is CASSPGIVAEDNEQFF.

This CDR3 reads CASSLVPGSGNNSPLHF. The CDR3 DNA reads TGTGCCAGCAGTTTAGTGCCCGGGAGTGGAAATAATTCACCCCTCCACTTT. V usage is TRBV28 and J usage is TRBJ1-6; D gene ambiguous. Trimming left V 2 bases short and J 5 bases short, with 16 bases between. Germline V gene sequence: CDR1 MDHEN, CDR2 SYDVKM. The CDR3 contains 17 residues.

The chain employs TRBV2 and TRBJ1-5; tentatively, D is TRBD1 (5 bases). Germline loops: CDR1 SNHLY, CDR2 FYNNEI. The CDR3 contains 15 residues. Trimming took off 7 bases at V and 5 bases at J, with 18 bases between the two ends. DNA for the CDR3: TGTGCCAGCAAAGGTTGGGACGCTGTGGATCAGCCCCAGCATTTT. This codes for CASKGWDAVDQPQHF. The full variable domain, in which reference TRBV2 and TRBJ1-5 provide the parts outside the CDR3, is EPEVTQTPSHQVTQMGQEVILRCVPISNHLYFYWYRQILGQKVEFLVSFYNNEISEKSEIFDDQFSVERPDGSNFTLKIRSTKLEDSAMYFCASKGWDAVDQPQHFGDGTRLSIL.

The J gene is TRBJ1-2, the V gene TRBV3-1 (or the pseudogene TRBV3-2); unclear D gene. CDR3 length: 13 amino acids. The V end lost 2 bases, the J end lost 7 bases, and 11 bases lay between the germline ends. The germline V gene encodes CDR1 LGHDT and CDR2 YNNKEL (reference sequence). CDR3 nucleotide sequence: TGTGCCAGCAGCCAACGGGTTGATAGTGGCTACACCTTC. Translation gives CASSQRVDSGYTF.

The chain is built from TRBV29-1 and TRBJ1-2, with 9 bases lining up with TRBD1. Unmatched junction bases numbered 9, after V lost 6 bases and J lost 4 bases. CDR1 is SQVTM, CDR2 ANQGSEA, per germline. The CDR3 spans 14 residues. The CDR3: CSVDDTGGGYGYTF. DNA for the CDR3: TGCAGCGTAGACGATACAGGGGGCGGCTATGGCTACACCTTC. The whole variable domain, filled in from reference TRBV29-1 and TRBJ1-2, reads SAVISQKPSRDICQRGTSLTIQCQVDSQVTMMFWYRQQPGQSLTLIATANQGSEATYESGFVIDKFPISRPNLTFSTLTVSNMSPEDSSIYLCSVDDTGGGYGYTFGSGTRLTVV.

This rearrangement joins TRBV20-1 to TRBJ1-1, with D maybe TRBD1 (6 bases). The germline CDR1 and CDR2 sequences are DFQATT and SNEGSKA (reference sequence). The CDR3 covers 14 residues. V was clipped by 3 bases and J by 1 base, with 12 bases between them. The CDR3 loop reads CSASLGGPNTEAFF. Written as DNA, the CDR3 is TGCAGTGCTAGTTTGGGGGGGCCGAACACTGAAGCTTTCTTT.

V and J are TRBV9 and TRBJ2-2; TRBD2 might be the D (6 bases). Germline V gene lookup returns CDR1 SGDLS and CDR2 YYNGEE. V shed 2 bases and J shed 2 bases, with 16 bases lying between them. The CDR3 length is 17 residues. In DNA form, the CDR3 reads TGTGCCAGCAGCGTGCGGGGTTCGGGAGTTAACACCGGGGAGCTGTTTTTT. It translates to CASSVRGSGVNTGELFF.

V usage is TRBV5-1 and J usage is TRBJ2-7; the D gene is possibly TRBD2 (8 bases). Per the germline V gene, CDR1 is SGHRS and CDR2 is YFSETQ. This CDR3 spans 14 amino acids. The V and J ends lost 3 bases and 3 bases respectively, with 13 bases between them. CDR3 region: CASSSGGGFYEQYF. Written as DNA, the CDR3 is TGCGCCAGCAGCTCGGGAGGGGGCTTCTACGAGCAGTACTTC. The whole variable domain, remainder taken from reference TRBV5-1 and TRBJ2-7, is KAGVTQTPRYLIKTRGQQVTLSCSPISGHRSVSWYQQTPGQGLQFLFEYFSETQRNKGNFPGRFSGRQFSNSRSEMNVSTLELGDSALYLCASSSGGGFYEQYFGPGTRLTVT.

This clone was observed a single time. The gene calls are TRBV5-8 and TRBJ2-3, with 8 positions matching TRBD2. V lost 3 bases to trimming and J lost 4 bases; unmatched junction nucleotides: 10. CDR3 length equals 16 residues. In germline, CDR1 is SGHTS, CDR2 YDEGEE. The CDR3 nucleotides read TGTGCCAGCAGCTCACCTCTCAGCGGGGGCCCAGATACGCAGTATTTT. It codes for CASSSPLSGGPDTQYF.

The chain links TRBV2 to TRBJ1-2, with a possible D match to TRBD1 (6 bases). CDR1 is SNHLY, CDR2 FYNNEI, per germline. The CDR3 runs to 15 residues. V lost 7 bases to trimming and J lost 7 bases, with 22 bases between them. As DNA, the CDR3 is TGTGCCAGCATTCAAGGACAGACCCTCCGCGGTGGCTACACCTTC. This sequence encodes CASIQGQTLRGGYTF.

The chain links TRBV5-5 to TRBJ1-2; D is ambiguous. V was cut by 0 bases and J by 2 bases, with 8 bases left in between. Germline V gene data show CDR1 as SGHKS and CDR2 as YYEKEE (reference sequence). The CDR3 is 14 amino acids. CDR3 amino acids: CASSLEPTNYGYTF. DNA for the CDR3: TGTGCCAGCAGCTTGGAGCCTACGAACTATGGCTACACCTTC.

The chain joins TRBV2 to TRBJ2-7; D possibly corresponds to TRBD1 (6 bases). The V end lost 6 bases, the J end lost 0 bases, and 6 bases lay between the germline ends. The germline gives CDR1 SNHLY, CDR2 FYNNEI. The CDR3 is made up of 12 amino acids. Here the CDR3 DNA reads TGTGCCAGCAGACAGGGCTCCTACGAGCAGTACTTC. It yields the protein CASRQGSYEQYF.

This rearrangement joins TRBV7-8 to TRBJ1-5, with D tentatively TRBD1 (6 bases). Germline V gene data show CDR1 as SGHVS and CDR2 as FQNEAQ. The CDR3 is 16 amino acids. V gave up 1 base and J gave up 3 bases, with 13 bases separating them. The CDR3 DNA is TGTGCCAGCAGCTTAGGACGGGGGCAGATCAATCAGCCCCAGCATTTT. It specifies CASSLGRGQINQPQHF.

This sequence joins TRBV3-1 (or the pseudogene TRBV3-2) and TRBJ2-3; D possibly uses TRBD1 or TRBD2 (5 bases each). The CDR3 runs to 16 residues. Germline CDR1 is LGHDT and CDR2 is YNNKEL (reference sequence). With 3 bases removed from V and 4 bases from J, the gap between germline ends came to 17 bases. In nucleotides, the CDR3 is TGTGCCAGCAGCCAGAGAGGGACGGGTATTGCAGATACGCAGTATTTT. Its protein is CASSQRGTGIADTQYF.

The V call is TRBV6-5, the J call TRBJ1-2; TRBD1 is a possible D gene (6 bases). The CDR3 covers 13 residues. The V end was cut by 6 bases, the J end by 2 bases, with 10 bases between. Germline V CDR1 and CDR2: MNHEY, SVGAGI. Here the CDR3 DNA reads TGTGCCAGCAGAAGTACAGGGAACTATGGCTACACCTTC. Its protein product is CASRSTGNYGYTF.

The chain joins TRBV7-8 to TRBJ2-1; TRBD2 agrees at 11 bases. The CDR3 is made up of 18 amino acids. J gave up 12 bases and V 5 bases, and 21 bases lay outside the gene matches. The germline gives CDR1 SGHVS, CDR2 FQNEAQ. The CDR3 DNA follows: TGTGCCAGCAGCCATCTAGCAGGAATAGCGGGGGGGCCCCGAGGGCAGTTCTTC. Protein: CASSHLAGIAGGPRGQFF.

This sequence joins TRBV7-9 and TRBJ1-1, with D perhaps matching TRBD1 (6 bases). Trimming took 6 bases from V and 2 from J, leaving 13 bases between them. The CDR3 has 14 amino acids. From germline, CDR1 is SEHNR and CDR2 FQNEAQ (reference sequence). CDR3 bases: TGTGCCAGCAGTAACAGGGAGAGTAACACTGAAGCTTTCTTT. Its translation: CASSNRESNTEAFF.

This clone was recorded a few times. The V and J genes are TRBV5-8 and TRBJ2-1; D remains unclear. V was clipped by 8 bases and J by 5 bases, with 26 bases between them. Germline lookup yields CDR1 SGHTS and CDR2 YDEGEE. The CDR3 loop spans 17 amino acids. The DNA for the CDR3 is TGTGCCAGTAAGCTTGAGGTGCCCGCCCAGATCGACAATGAGCAGTTCTTC. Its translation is CASKLEVPAQIDNEQFF.

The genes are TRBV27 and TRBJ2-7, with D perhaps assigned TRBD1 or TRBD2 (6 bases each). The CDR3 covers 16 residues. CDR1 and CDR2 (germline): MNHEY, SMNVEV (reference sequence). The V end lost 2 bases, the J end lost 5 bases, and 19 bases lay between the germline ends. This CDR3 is CASSLIGVGGAHEQYF. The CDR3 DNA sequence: TGTGCCAGCAGTTTAATTGGGGTGGGGGGCGCGCACGAGCAGTACTTC.

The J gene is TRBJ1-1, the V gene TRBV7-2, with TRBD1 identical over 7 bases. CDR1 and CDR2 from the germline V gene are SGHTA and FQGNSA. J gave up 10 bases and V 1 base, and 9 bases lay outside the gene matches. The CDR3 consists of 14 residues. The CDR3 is CASSLGTGFFAAFF. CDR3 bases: TGTGCCAGCAGCTTAGGGACAGGTTTTTTCGCAGCTTTCTTT.

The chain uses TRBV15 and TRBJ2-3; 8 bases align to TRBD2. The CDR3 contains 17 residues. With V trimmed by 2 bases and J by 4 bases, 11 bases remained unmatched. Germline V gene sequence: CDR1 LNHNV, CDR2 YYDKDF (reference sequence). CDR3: CATSRHARGGRADTQYF. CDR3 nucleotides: TGTGCCACCAGCAGACACGCTCGGGGGGGCCGGGCAGATACGCAGTATTTT.

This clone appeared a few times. CDR3 sequence (DNA): TGTGCCAGCAGCACGATTCTAGCGGGGGCATCAGATACGCAGTATTTT. It specifies CASSTILAGASDTQYF. The chain couples TRBV5-5 to TRBJ2-3, with 10 bases lining up with TRBD2. Germline values: CDR1 SGHKS, CDR2 YYEKEE (reference sequence). V shed 4 bases, J shed 4 bases, and the junction held 9 bases outside the gene matches. CDR3 length: 16 amino acids.

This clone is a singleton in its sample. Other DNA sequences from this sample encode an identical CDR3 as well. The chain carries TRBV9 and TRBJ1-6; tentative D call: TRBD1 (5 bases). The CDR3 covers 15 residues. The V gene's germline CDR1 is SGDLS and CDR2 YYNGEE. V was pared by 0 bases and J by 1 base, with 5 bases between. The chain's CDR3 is CASSVEGSYNSPLHF. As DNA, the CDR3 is TGTGCCAGCAGCGTAGAGGGGTCCTATAATTCACCCCTCCACTTT.

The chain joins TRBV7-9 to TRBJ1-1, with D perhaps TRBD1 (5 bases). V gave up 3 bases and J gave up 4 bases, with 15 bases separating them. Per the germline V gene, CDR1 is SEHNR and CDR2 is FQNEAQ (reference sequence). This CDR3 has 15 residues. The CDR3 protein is CASSFLGGAGTEAFF. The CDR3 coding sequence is TGTGCCAGCAGCTTTCTGGGCGGGGCGGGCACTGAAGCTTTCTTT.

CDR3 protein: CASSEHEGLMTYEQYF. CDR3 DNA: TGTGCCAGCAGTGAACACGAAGGACTTATGACCTACGAGCAGTACTTC. The chain carries TRBV2 and TRBJ2-7, with TRBD2 as a possible D gene (5 bases). The CDR3 extends over 16 amino acids. V lost 2 bases to trimming and J lost 2 bases, with 16 bases between them. From germline, CDR1 is SNHLY and CDR2 FYNNEI.

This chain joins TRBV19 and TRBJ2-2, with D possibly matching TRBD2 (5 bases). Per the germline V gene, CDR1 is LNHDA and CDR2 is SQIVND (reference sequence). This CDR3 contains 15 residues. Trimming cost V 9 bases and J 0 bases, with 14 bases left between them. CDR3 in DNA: TGTGCCAGCACCAAGAGGGAGACGAACACCGGGGAGCTGTTTTTT. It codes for CASTKRETNTGELFF.

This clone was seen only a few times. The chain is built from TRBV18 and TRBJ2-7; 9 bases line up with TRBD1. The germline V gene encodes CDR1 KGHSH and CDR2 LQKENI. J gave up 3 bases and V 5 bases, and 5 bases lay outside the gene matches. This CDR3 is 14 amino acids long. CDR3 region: CASSSGTGNYEQYF. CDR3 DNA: TGTGCCAGCTCATCCGGGACAGGGAACTACGAGCAGTACTTC.